The following is a T cell receptor beta chain sequence with its context. The data stem from a study of patients and donors after allogeneic stem cell transplantation. The germline V gene encodes CDR1 MGHDK and CDR2 SYGVNS. The germline V and J ends were trimmed by 2 bases and 2 bases, with 12 bases remaining between them. CDR3 length: 15 amino acids. One entry per CDR3 protein, called by TCRdb with MiXCR from the RT-PCR reads. The sample lists 200,000 to 250,000 distinct CDR3 sequences; 35% to 45% were seen once. The V call is TRBV25-1, the J call TRBJ1-2, with D perhaps TRBD1 (6 bases). Material: blood, either unsorted or a sorted T cell fraction (not recorded which). The receptor's source is a human donor who was either an allogeneic HSCT recipient or a stem cell or donor lymphocyte infusion donor (not recorded which). It is not recorded whose cells these are; they may come from a transplant donor. CDR3 sequence reads: CASSETGMKNYGYTF. In nucleotides, the CDR3 is TGTGCCAGCAGTGAAACAGGGATGAAGAACTATGGCTACACCTTC.